This TCR beta chain was identified in a study of Ad26.COV2.S vaccination and SARS-CoV-2 variants. Overall study: Administration of Ad26.COV2.S was intramuscular, either once or twice 56 days apart.

Described treatment: around 19 received Ad26.COV2.S at low or high dose, single or two shots; a few received placebo; per-sample allocation not given. The samples date from day 63 after the first vaccine or placebo injection. Here immunoSEQ multiplex PCR was the method, and the copy in TCRdb shows in-frame clones only, minus some. The data show 300,000 to 500,000 clones, 70% to 90% seen once. V shed 0 bases and J 7 bases; nucleotides not matched to a gene: 18. Germline V gives CDR1 LGHNA, CDR2 YNFKEQ. The CDR3 runs to 19 residues. This TCR came from a person aged 18-60 years who received the Ad26.COV2.S COVID-19 vaccine or a placebo. V usage is TRBV4-2 and J usage is TRBJ1-5, with 7 bases lining up with TRBD1. The sample here was peripheral blood, taken in a trial of Ad26.COV2.S vaccine versus placebo. The DNA of the CDR3 is TGTGCCAGCAGCCAAGATGCAGTCGCAGGGGGGTACCTCCGGCAGCCCCAGCATTTT. This gives the protein CASSQDAVAGGYLRQPQHF.